The clone carrying this T cell receptor (beta chain) was observed many times. These data come from a study of T cells after yellow fever vaccination. The CDR3 is 12 residues long. V lost 5 bases and J 4 bases, leaving 5 bases between the germline ends. MiXCR, applied by TCRdb to the 5' RACE reads, yields one record per CDR3 protein. This table has a few hundred thousand distinct CDR3 sequences, roughly 6.3% appearing once. The origin of this receptor is a man aged 25-45 years who received the YFV17D yellow fever vaccine. V usage is TRBV12-3 or TRBV12-4 and J usage is TRBJ2-2; D gene uncertain. The input for sequencing was CD4+ T cells sorted from PBMCs, taken on the day of the yellow fever booster vaccination. This chain's CDR3 is CASSRGTGELFF. In nucleotides, the CDR3 is TGTGCCAGCAGTCGTGGCACCGGGGAGCTGTTTTTT.